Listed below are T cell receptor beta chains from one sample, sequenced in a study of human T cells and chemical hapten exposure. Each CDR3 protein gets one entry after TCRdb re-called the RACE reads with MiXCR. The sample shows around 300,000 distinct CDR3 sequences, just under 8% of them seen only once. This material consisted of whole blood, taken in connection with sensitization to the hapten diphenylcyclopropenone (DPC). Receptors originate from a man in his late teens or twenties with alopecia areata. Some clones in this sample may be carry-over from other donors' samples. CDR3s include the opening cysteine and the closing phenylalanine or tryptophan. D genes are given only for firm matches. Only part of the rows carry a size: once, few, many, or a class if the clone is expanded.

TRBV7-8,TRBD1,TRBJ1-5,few,TGTGCCAGCAGCTTAGACTGGACAGGGTATAGCAATCAGCCCCAGCATTTT,CASSLDWTGYSNQPQHF
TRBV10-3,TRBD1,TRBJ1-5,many,TGTGCCATCAGTCGACAGGGGCAACAGCCCCAGCATTTT,CAISRQGQQPQHF
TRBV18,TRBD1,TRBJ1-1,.,TGTGCCAGCTCGCGGGGACAGCTAAAGAACACTGAAGCTTTCTTT,CASSRGQLKNTEAFF
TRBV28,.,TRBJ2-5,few,TGTGCCAGCAGCCCTCCCGCCCAAGAGACCCAGTACTTC,CASSPPAQETQYF
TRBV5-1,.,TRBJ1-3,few,TGCGCCAGCAGGCAGGCCTACTCTGGAAACACCATATATTTT,CASRQAYSGNTIYF
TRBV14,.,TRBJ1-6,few,TGTGCCAGCAGCCAAGAGTCTCTTCAGGGGAAATCACCCCTCCACTTT,CASSQESLQGKSPLHF
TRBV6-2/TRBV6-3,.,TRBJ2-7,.,TGTGCCAGCAGTTACGTCAGCTCCTACGAGCAGTACTTC,CASSYVSSYEQYF
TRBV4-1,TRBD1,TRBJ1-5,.,TGCGCCAGCAGCCAAGGACCAAGGACAGGGGACGGATATAGCAATCAGCCCCAGCATTTT,CASSQGPRTGDGYSNQPQHF
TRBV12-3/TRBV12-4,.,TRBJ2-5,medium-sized,TGTGCCAGCAGTTTGTTAGCGGTTCAAGAGACCCAGTACTTC,CASSLLAVQETQYF
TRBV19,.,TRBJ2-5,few,TGTGCCAGTAGTATTGGGGGAAGTGACCAAGAGACCCAGTACTTC,CASSIGGSDQETQYF
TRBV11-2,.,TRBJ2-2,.,TGTGCCAGCACCCCACAGGGCAGGCTCGGGGAGCTGTTTTTT,CASTPQGRLGELFF